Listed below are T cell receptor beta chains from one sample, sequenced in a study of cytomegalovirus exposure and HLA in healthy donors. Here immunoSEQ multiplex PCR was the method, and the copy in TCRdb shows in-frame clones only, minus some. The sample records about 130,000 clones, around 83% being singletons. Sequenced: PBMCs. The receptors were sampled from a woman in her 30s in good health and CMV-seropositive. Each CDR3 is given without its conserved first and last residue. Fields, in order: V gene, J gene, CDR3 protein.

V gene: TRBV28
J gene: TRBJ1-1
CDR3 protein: ASSPPDRGYTEAF

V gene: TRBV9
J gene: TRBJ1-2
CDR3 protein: ASSVVIEGSIGYT

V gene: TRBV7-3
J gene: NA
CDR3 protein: ASSFQGQGDEQY

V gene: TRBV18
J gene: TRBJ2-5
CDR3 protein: ASSPREGAGETQY

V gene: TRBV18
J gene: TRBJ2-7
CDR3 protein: ASSPSSYEQY

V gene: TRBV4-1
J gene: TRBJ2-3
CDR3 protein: ASSRSLPDTQY

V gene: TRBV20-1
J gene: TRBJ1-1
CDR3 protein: SSLLNTEAF

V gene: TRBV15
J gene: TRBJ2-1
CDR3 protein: ATSSVAGNYNEQF

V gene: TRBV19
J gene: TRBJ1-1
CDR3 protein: ASQGPIRTEAF

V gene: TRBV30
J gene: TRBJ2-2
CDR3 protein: AWSSGLAVWNTGELF

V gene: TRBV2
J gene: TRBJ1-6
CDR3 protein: ASSGVWQGSPLH

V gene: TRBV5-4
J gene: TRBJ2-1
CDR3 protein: ASSLGGSASSYNEQF

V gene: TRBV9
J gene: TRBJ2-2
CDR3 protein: ASRQANTGELF

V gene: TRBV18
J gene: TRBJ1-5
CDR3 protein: ASSPSQGVGQPQH

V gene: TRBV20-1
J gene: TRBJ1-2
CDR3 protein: SARRGYGYT

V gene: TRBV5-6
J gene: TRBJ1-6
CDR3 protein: ASSLALPGGNSPLH

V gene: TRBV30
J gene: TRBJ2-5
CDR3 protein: AWSVQQETQY

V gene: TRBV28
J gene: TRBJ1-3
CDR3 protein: ASSLQGAGNTIY

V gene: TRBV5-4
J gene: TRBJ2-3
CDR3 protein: ASSLRQNPPLDTQY

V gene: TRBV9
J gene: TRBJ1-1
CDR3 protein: ASSGGEDTEAF

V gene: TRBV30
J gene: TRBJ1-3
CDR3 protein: AWSASVLLDTIY

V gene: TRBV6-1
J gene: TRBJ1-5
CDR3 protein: ASSGGQINQPQH

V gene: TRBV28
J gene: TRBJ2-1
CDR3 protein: ASSLPGQGYEQF

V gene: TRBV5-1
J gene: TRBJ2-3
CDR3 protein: ASRGGSYSSTDTQY

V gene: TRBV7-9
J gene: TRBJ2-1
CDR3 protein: ASSPRGSSYNEQF

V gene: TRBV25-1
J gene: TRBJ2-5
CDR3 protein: ASSEPQGVGETQY

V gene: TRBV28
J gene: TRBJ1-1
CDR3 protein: ASSLTGAEAF

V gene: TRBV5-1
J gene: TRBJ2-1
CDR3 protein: ASSLAGTGSYNEQF

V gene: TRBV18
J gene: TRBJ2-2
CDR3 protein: ASSPQGIGRELF

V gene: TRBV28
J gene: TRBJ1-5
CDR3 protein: ASSSRGLPGSQPQH

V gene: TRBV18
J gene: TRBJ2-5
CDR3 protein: ASSPPQGGETQY

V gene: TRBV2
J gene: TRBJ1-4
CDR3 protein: ASSESGGLF

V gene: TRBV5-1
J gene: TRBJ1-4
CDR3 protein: ASKEGATNEKLF

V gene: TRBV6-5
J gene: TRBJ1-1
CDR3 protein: ASSRTGRGTEAF

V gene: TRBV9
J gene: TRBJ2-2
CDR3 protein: ASSPPGGELF

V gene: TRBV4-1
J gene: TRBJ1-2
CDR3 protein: ASRYPGGVLGYT

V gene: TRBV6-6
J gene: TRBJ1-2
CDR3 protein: ASSSPGRSEGYT

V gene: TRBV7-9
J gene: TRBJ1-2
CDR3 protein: SSSFPDRARGYT

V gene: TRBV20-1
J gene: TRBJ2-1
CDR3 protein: SATNNEQF

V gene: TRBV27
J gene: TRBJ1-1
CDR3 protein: ASGPWGGDTEAF

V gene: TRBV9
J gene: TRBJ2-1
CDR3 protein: ASSATDWSYNEQF

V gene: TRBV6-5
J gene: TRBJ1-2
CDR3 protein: ASSSNRGPARGYT

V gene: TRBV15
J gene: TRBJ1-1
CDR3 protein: ATTGWGRGTEAF

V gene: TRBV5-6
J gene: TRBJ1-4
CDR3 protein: ASSFGHGQGREKLF

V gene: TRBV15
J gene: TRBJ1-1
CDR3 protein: ATSSRGTEAF

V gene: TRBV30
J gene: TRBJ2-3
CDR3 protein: AWSAGTASTDTQY

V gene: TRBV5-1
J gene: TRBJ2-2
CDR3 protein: ASSLANIYTGELF

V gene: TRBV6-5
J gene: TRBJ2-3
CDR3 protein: ASSYRETQY

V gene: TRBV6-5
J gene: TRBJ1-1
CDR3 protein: ASSRDRGRTEAF

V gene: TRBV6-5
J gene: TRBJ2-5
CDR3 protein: ASSTGLAGAQTQY

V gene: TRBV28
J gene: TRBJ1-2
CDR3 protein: ASKQTGPGGYT

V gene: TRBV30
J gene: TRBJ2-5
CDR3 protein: AWSEGTQETQY

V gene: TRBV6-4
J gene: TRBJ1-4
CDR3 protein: ASSVTGGYEKLF

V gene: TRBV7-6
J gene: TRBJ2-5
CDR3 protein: ASSLVGYGETQY

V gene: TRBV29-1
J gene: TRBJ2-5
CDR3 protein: SVGRSPGETQY

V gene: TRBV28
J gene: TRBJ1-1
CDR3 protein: ASSLWGYGDTEAF

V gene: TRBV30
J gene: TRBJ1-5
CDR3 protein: AWSVDGSGQPQH

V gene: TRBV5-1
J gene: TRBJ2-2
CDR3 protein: ASSFGGTNTGELF

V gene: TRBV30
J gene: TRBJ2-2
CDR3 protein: AWGPSPSGTLGELF